The clone carrying this TCR beta chain came up a few times. Its matching antigen is unknown. Using immunoSEQ multiplex PCR, the repertoire was profiled, and TCRdb retains in-frame clones only, with some absent. Among more than 110,000 clones listed, 70% to 90% were seen once. This sample is part of a study of T cell responses to AZD1222 COVID-19 vaccine. Broader study findings: White British donors predominated, females outnumbered males, and clonal diversity was possibly underestimated. Epitopes outside B.1.351 and B.1.1.7 mutated regions reportedly drew nearly half of spike TCRs. Receipt of two AZD1222 doses was followed by a rise in Spike-specific TCR breadth and depth.

CDR1 SNHLY and CDR2 FYNNEI come from the germline V gene. V gave up 2 bases and J gave up 3 bases, with 10 bases separating them. The CDR3 runs to 14 residues. The V and J genes are TRBV2 and TRBJ1-2; D uncertain. Sequences were derived from peripheral blood, sampled on day 0 of AZD1222 vaccination. The clonotype comes from an adult in good health. The CDR3, as DNA: TGTGCCAGCAGTGAACGGACGGATGACTATGGCTACACCTTC. Encoded protein: CASSERTDDYGYTF. Combining the CDR3 with reference TRBV2 and TRBJ1-2 gives the whole variable domain EPEVTQTPSHQVTQMGQEVILRCVPISNHLYFYWYRQILGQKVEFLVSFYNNEISEKSEIFDDQFSVERPDGSNFTLKIRSTKLEDSAMYFCASSERTDDYGYTFGSGTRLTVV.